This T cell receptor (beta chain) was profiled in a study of cytomegalovirus exposure and HLA in healthy donors. The PCR contained 60 Vbeta and 13 Jbeta primers. Using immunoSEQ multiplex PCR, the repertoire was profiled, and TCRdb retains in-frame clones only, with some absent. The table has 200,000 to 300,000 clones, approximately 81% seen once. The CDR3 totals 16 residues. The V and J ends lost 0 bases and 2 bases respectively, with 13 bases between them. Per germline, CDR1 WSHSY and CDR2 SAAADI. This TCR was sampled from a woman aged 55-69 years in good health and CMV-seropositive. Sequenced sample: PBMCs. The chain uses TRBV10-2 and TRBJ1-1; D unclear. DNA for the CDR3: TGCGCCAGCAGTGAGTCGACTTATGGGAGAAACACTGAAGCTTTCTTT. Translating gives CASSESTYGRNTEAFF.